This TCR beta chain was sequenced for a study of blood T cell repertoires in COVID-19. Study-level information: Sites across the United States, Italy and Spain contributed samples from acute and convalescent COVID-19.

Germline V lookup: CDR1 MDHEN, CDR2 SYDVKM. Trimming removed 5 bases from V and 0 bases from J; junction bases left unmatched: 8. This CDR3 comprises 16 residues. Per the authors' pipeline: Amplification of reference gene primers was used by the study to estimate nucleated cell counts. Generated by immunoSEQ multiplex PCR, the TCRdb table keeps only in-frame clones and is missing some. The V and J calls and the clone size are those of that table, but D and trimming were determined from the DNA. This sample has 150,000 to 200,000 clones, with about nine tenths found just once. The sequence derives from a man younger than 30 with COVID-19, enrolled during active disease. The specimen was peripheral blood. The chain employs TRBV28 and TRBJ2-7; 9 bases are a match to TRBD1. The CDR3 DNA sequence: TGTGCCAGCAGTAGCTTCGGGACAGGGAACTCCTACGAGCAGTACTTC. It encodes CASSSFGTGNSYEQYF.